This T cell receptor beta chain was found in a study of breast tumors, draining lymph nodes, adjacent tissues. TCRdb processed the multiplex PCR reads anew with MiXCR; each CDR3 protein has one entry. The table records hundreds of thousands of distinct CDR3 sequences, roughly 32% of them present only once. Breast cancer patients provided tissue from their axillary draining lymph nodes. Study outcomes and limitations: The lymph node origin of tumor T cells was framed as consistent with a hypothesis, not demonstrated. Data fit most tumor T cells coming from lymph node, expanding in tumor. Compared with basal-like, luminal-like tumors shared significantly more repertoire with nontumor tissue.

Trimming pared 3 bases from V and 8 bases from J, leaving 14 bases between. Germline V CDR1 and CDR2: SGHTA, FQGNSA. The CDR3 is 15 residues long. A word on this clonotype: As yet, its antigen is unknown.

This chain links TRBV7-2 with TRBJ1-6; D gene ambiguous. The clonotype originates from a female donor with breast cancer. Some clones in this sample may be carry-over from other donors' samples. Sequences were obtained from axillary lymph node tissue. CDR3 nucleotide sequence: TGTGCCAGCAGCTTCACGGCGCTGGGGTATTCACCCCTCCACTTT. This translates into CASSFTALGYSPLHF.